This is a list of T cell receptor beta chains from one sample in a study of blood T cell repertoires in COVID-19. The repertoire was sequenced with immunoSEQ multiplex PCR; TCRdb's copy has only in-frame clones and lacks some. The sample has some 180,000 clones, 76% seen once; the top ten hold roughly 9.4%. Material for sequencing was peripheral blood. The receptors derive from a woman aged 50 to 65 with active or convalescent COVID-19. The CDR3 runs from the conserved cysteine through the conserved F or W. Each record gives: clone size, J gene, D gene, V gene, CDR3 protein, CDR3 DNA. D genes are given only for firm matches. Only part of the rows carry a size: once, few, many, or a class if the clone is expanded.

few | TRBJ2-2 | - | TRBV7-8 | CASSTRLVKDTGELFF | TGTGCCAGCTCAACCAGACTGGTTAAGGACACCGGGGAGCTGTTTTTT
- | TRBJ2-1 | TRBD2 | TRBV5-1 | CASSLETFTSGKNEQFF | TGCGCCAGCAGCTTGGAGACCTTTACTAGCGGGAAAAATGAGCAGTTCTTC
few | TRBJ2-7 | TRBD1 | TRBV7-9 | CASSLEAGGKYEQYF | TGTGCCAGCAGCTTAGAAGCAGGGGGCAAGTACGAGCAGTACTTC
- | TRBJ2-3 | TRBD1 | TRBV19 | CASSIGGQVTDTQYF | TGTGCCAGTAGTATAGGTGGACAGGTCACAGATACGCAGTATTTT
- | TRBJ2-3 | TRBD1 | TRBV7-6 | CASSLAADRGTDTQYF | TGTGCCAGCAGCTTAGCGGCTGACAGGGGCACAGATACGCAGTATTTT
- | TRBJ2-5 | - | TRBV11-2 | CASSYRTGIAETQYF | TGTGCCAGCAGCTACCGGACGGGGATCGCAGAGACCCAGTACTTC
- | TRBJ2-1 | - | TRBV7-9 | CASSLVGQGKGEQFF | TGTGCCAGCAGCTTAGTGGGCCAGGGGAAGGGTGAGCAGTTCTTC
once | TRBJ1-3 | - | TRBV30 | CAWTKLGTIYF | TGTGCCTGGACCAAACTCGGGACCATATATTTT
- | TRBJ1-2 | TRBD1 | TRBV19 | CASSILGQGPYYGYTF | TGTGCCAGTAGTATACTCGGACAGGGGCCATACTATGGCTACACCTTC
- | TRBJ2-2 | TRBD2 | TRBV4-3 | CASSQLGIAGTGELFF | TGCGCCAGCAGCCAACTCGGGATAGCGGGCACCGGGGAGCTGTTTTTT
- | TRBJ1-2 | - | TRBV20-1 | CSAERGQGYTF | TGCAGTGCTGAAAGAGGGCAAGGCTACACCTTC
- | TRBJ2-1 | TRBD2 | TRBV27 | CASSLTREGYNEQFF | TGTGCCAGCAGTTTAACCCGGGAGGGCTACAATGAGCAGTTCTTC
- | TRBJ1-5 | - | TRBV9 | CASSVAGEGQPQHF | TGTGCCAGCAGCGTAGCAGGGGAAGGGCAGCCCCAGCATTTT
- | TRBJ2-3 | TRBD2 | TRBV6-4 | CASRGLAGGRRGSTDTQYF | TGTGCCAGCAGGGGACTAGCGGGAGGAAGGAGGGGTAGCACAGATACGCAGTATTTT
- | TRBJ2-5 | TRBD1 | TRBV11-3 | CASSRTGSGVETQYF | TGTGCCAGCAGCCGGACAGGGTCAGGAGTAGAGACCCAGTACTTC
- | TRBJ2-5 | TRBD2 | TRBV5-1 | CASSSGGNQETQYF | TGCGCCAGCAGCTCCGGGGGGAACCAAGAGACCCAGTACTTC
once | TRBJ1-6 | TRBD1 | TRBV27 | CASSSNRGLSLHF | TGTGCCAGCAGTTCAAACAGGGGGCTCTCCCTCCACTTT
- | TRBJ2-1 | TRBD2 | TRBV7-2 | CASSPIGTSGRNEQFF | TGTGCCAGCAGCCCAATTGGGACTAGCGGGAGAAATGAGCAGTTCTTC
once | TRBJ1-6 | - | TRBV19 | CASSRDSYNSPLHF | TGTGCCAGTAGCAGGGACTCCTATAATTCACCCCTCCACTTT
- | TRBJ2-7 | - | TRBV27 | CASSLRFQSYEQYF | TGTGCCAGCAGTTTACGGTTTCAATCCTACGAGCAGTACTTC
- | TRBJ1-4 | TRBD1 | TRBV6-5 | CASSYRQGAFGKLFF | TGTGCCAGCAGTTACCGGCAGGGGGCATTCGGAAAACTGTTTTTT
few | TRBJ1-2 | - | TRBV30 | CAWSSGGKYGYTF | TGTGCCTGGAGTTCCGGGGGGAAGTATGGCTACACCTTC
- | TRBJ1-3 | TRBD1 | TRBV2 | CASAATGVVNTIYF | TGTGCCAGCGCCGCGACAGGGGTAGTAAACACCATATATTTT
- | TRBJ2-1 | TRBD1 | TRBV2 | CASSEMRMGTGEFF | TGTGCCAGCAGTGAAATGAGAATGGGGACAGGGGAGTTCTTC
- | TRBJ2-3 | - | TRBV28 | CASEASGTDTQYF | TGTGCCAGCGAAGCATCCGGCACAGATACGCAGTATTTT
- | TRBJ2-4 | TRBD1 | TRBV3-1/TRBV3-2 | CASSRQGVDIQYF | TGTGCCAGCAGCCGACAGGGGGTGGACATTCAGTACTTC
- | TRBJ2-7 | - | TRBV2 | CASSEGRKGVGEQYF | TGTGCCAGCAGTGAGGGAAGGAAAGGGGTAGGAGAGCAGTACTTC
- | TRBJ2-2 | - | TRBV1 | CTSSRLVTGRYTPDTGELFF | TGCACCAGCAGCCGATTAGTGACCGGGAGGTATACTCCGGACACCGGGGAGCTGTTTTTT
- | TRBJ2-1 | TRBD2 | TRBV28 | CASSVRLAGAGEQFF | TGTGCCAGCAGTGTTCGACTAGCGGGAGCGGGTGAGCAGTTCTTC
- | TRBJ2-3 | TRBD2 | TRBV5-4 | CASSLTSGADTQYF | TGTGCCAGCAGCTTAACTAGCGGGGCAGATACGCAGTATTTT
- | TRBJ2-3 | - | TRBV7-3 | CASSLHPSDTQYF | TGTGCCAGCAGCTTACACCCTAGCGATACGCAGTATTTT
- | TRBJ2-5 | - | TRBV4-3 | CASSQDLRQGGETQYF | TGCGCCAGCAGCCAAGATCTGAGACAGGGAGGCGAGACCCAGTACTTC
- | TRBJ1-6 | TRBD1 | TRBV2 | CASSARGRGNSPLHF | TGTGCCAGCAGTGCCAGGGGGCGGGGTAATTCACCCCTCCACTTT
- | TRBJ1-1 | - | TRBV30 | CAWTRESSTEAFF | TGTGCCTGGACCCGCGAGTCTTCCACTGAAGCTTTCTTT
- | TRBJ2-7 | - | TRBV6-2/TRBV6-3 | CASSSMRQGGTYEQYF | TGTGCCAGCAGTTCTATGAGACAGGGAGGAACCTACGAGCAGTACTTC